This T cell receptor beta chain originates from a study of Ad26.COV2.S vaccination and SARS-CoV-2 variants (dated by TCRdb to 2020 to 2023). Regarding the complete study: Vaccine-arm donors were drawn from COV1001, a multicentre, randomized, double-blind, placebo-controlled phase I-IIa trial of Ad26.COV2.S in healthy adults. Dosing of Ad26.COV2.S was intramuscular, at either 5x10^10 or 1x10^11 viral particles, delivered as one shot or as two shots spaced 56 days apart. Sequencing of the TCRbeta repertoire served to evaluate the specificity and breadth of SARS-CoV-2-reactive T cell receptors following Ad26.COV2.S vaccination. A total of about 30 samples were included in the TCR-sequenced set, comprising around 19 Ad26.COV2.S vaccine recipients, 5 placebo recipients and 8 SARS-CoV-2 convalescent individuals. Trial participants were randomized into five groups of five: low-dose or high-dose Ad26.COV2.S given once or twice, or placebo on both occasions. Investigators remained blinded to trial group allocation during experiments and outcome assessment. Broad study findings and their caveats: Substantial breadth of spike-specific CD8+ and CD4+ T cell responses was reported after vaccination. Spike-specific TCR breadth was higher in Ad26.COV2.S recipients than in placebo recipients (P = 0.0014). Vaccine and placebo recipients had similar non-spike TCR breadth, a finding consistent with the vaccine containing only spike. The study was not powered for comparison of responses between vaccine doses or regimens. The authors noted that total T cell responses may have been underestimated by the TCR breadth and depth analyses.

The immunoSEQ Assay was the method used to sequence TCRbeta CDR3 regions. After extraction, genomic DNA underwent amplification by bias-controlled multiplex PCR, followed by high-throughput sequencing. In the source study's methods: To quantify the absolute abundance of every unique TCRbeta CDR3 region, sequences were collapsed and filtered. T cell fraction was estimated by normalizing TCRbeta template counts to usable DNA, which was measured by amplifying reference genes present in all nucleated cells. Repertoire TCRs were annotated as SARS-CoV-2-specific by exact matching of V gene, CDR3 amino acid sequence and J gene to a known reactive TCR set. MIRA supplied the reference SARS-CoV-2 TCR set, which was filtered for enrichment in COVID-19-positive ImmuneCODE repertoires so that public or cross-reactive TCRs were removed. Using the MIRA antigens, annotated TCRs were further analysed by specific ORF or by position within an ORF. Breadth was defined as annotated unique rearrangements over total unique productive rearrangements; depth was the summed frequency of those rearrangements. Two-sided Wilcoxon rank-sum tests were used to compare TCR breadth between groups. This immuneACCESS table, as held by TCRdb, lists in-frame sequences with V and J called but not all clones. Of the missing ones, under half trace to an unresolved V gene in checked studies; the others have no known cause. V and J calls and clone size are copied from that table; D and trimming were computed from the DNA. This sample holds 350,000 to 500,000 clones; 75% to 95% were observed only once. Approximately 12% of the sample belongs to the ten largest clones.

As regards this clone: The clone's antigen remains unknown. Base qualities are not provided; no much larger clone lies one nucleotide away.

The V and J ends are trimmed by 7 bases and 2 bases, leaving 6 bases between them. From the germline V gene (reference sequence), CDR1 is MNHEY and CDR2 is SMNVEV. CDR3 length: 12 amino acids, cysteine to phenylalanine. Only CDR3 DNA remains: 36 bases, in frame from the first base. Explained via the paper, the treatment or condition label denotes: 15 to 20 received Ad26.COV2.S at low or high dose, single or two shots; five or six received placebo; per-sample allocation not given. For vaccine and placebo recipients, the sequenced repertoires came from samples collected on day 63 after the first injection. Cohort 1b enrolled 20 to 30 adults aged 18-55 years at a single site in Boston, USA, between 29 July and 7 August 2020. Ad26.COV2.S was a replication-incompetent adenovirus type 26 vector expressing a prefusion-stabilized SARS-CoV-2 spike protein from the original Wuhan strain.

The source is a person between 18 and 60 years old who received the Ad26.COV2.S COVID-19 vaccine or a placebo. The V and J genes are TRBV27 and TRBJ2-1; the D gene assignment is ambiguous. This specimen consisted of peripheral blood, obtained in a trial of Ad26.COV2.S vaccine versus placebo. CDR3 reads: CASTTPYNEQFF. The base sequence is TGTGCCAGCACCACACCCTACAATGAGCAGTTCTTC.